The clone carrying this TCR beta chain was found a few times. The antigen is unknown. Repertoires were generated with immunoSEQ multiplex PCR, while TCRdb's copy carries only in-frame clones and drops some. The data contain 150,000 to 200,000 clones, 65% to 90% of them seen just once; the ten biggest clones take up 2% to 2.5%. The germline CDR1 and CDR2 sequences are GTSNPN and SVGIG (reference sequence). The CDR3 totals 13 residues. The V end lost 4 bases, the J end lost 1 base, and 10 bases lay between the germline ends. This entry belongs to a study of cytomegalovirus exposure and HLA in healthy donors. Study results and limitations: A classifier reportedly called cytomegalovirus status with high sensitivity and specificity.

The receptor's source is a young woman in good health and CMV-seronegative. The gene calls are TRBV30 and TRBJ1-1; D possibly corresponds to TRBD1 (5 bases). The specimen sequenced was PBMCs. The CDR3 here is CAWTQGTNTEAFF. The CDR3, as DNA: TGTGCCTGGACTCAGGGAACGAACACTGAAGCTTTCTTT. Using reference TRBV30 and TRBJ1-1 for the parts outside the CDR3, the full variable domain is SQTIHQWPATLVQPVGSPLSLECTVEGTSNPNLYWYRQAAGRGLQLLFYSVGIGQISSEVPQNLSASRPQDRQFILSSKKLLLSDSGFYLCAWTQGTNTEAFFGQGTRLTVV.